These 26 T cell receptor beta chains came from one sample sequenced in a study of T cell responses to AZD1222 COVID-19 vaccine. The data were produced by immunoSEQ multiplex PCR, yet TCRdb's version contains in-frame clones alone and is incomplete. Of some 120,000 clones in the sample, about 90% are singletons; the top ten hold roughly 5%. The sequenced sample was peripheral blood, obtained on day 0 of AZD1222 vaccination. The receptors were gathered from an adult in good health.

The rearrangement links TRBV9 to TRBJ2-2; 8 bases line up with TRBD1. This CDR3 is built from 15 residues. Losses at the gene ends were 1 base for V and 3 bases for J; bases not matched to a gene: 2. Germline values: CDR1 SGDLS, CDR2 YYNGEE. The CDR3, as DNA: TGTGCCAGCAGCGTATTGGGACAGGACACCGGGGAGCTGTTTTTT. This encodes CASSVLGQDTGELFF.

The chain combines TRBV11-2 with TRBJ1-1; D gene uncertain. Deletions cut 1 base from V and 2 bases from J, with 8 bases between. This CDR3 region has 14 residues. The germline gives CDR1 SGHAT, CDR2 FQNNGV. The CDR3 sequence: CASSLVRVNTEAFF. Here the CDR3 DNA reads TGTGCCAGCAGCTTAGTTCGGGTTAACACTGAAGCTTTCTTT.

The chain couples TRBV5-1 to TRBJ1-5, with 10 bases that match TRBD1. Germline values: CDR1 SGHRS, CDR2 YFSETQ. The length of the CDR3 is 14 residues. With 3 bases clipped from V and 6 bases from J, the junction kept 3 bases outside the gene matches. The CDR3 DNA sequence: TGCGCCAGCAGCTCTGGGACAGGGGCTCAGCCCCAGCATTTT. Protein product: CASSSGTGAQPQHF.

The chain employs TRBV7-2 and TRBJ1-5, with a tentative D call TRBD1 (6 bases). Trimming took off 5 bases at V and 0 bases at J, with 17 bases between the two ends. The germline gives CDR1 SGHTA, CDR2 FQGNSA. CDR3 length equals 17 residues. CDR3 in DNA: TGTGCCAGCAGCCCTCGTGGGGGCGCGGGTAGCAATCAGCCCCAGCATTTT. Amino acids: CASSPRGGAGSNQPQHF.

V is TRBV19 and J is TRBJ1-4; D is unclear. Germline lookup yields CDR1 LNHDA and CDR2 SQIVND (reference sequence). The CDR3 is 13 residues long. V lost 5 bases and J 2 bases, leaving 6 bases between the germline ends. The CDR3 loop reads CASSPSTNEKLFF. CDR3 DNA sequence: TGTGCCAGTAGTCCCAGTACTAATGAAAAACTGTTTTTT.

V gene TRBV4-2 combines with J gene TRBJ1-4, with 10 positions matching TRBD1. V shed 0 bases and J 8 bases; nucleotides not matched to a gene: 6. The CDR3 loop spans 16 amino acids. From germline, CDR1 is LGHNA and CDR2 YNFKEQ. Here the CDR3 DNA reads TGTGCCAGCAGCCAAGAACCTGACAGGGGGCGGGAAAAACTGTTTTTT. This sequence encodes CASSQEPDRGREKLFF.

V is TRBV30 and J is TRBJ1-1; D might be TRBD1 (5 bases). Trimming left V 4 bases short and J 6 bases short, with 15 bases between. This CDR3 is built from 13 residues. The germline V gene encodes CDR1 GTSNPN and CDR2 SVGIG (reference sequence). CDR3 amino acids: CAWKWGSESEAFF. Here the CDR3 DNA reads TGTGCCTGGAAGTGGGGGAGTGAATCTGAAGCTTTCTTT.

The gene calls are TRBV19 and TRBJ1-2; D might be TRBD1 (5 bases). The CDR3 extends over 15 amino acids. CDR1 and CDR2 (germline): LNHDA, SQIVND (reference sequence). V shed 0 bases and J shed 5 bases, with 13 bases lying between them. The CDR3 spells CASSIEPTAFYGYTF. Here the CDR3 DNA reads TGTGCCAGTAGTATAGAACCGACAGCGTTTTATGGCTACACCTTC. Full variable domain (rest looked up from reference TRBV19 and TRBJ1-2): DGGITQSPKYLFRKEGQNVTLSCEQNLNHDAMYWYRQDPGQGLRLIYYSQIVNDFQKGDIAEGYSVSREKKESFPLTVTSAQKNPTAFYLCASSIEPTAFYGYTFGSGTRLTVV.

V and J are TRBV28 and TRBJ1-4; D gene ambiguous. V was cut by 6 bases and J by 7 bases, with 6 bases left in between. The CDR3 runs to 11 residues. Germline V gene lookup returns CDR1 MDHEN and CDR2 SYDVKM. The CDR3, as DNA: TGTGCCAGCAGCTTCACTGAAAAACTGTTTTTT. This encodes CASSFTEKLFF. The entire variable domain, with the rest obtained from reference TRBV28 and TRBJ1-4, is as follows: DVKVTQSSRYLVKRTGEKVFLECVQDMDHENMFWYRQDPGLGLRLIYFSYDVKMKEKGDIPEGYSVSREKKERFSLILESASTNQTSMYLCASSFTEKLFFGSGTQLSVL.

This chain connects TRBV29-1 to TRBJ2-7; 9 nucleotides line up with TRBD1. The V gene's germline CDR1 is SQVTM and CDR2 ANQGSEA. This CDR3 region has 13 residues. V lost 7 bases to trimming and J lost 2 bases; unmatched junction nucleotides: 6. The CDR3 region is CSGGQGIAYEQYF. In nucleotides, the CDR3 is TGCAGCGGCGGACAGGGGATAGCCTACGAGCAGTACTTC.

CDR3 residues: CASSRDRGWGYTF. The CDR3 DNA sequence: TGTGCCAGCAGCCGGGACAGGGGTTGGGGCTACACCTTC. V and J are TRBV12-3 or TRBV12-4 and TRBJ1-2, with 10 bases matching TRBD1. J gave up 8 bases and V 6 bases, and 6 bases lay outside the gene matches. This CDR3 is 13 amino acids long.

The chain uses TRBV25-1 and TRBJ1-1; D call uncertain. This CDR3 is 10 amino acids long. Trimming removed 10 bases at V and 5 bases at J, with 8 bases between. Germline CDR1 and CDR2: MGHDK and SYGVNS. CDR3 bases: TGTGCCACCCGAAGTACTGAAGCTTTCTTT. Its translation is CATRSTEAFF.

The chain joins TRBV29-1 to TRBJ1-5; no clear D. The CDR3 runs 14 residues. Trimming left V 7 bases short and J 2 bases short, with 15 bases between. Germline CDR1 and CDR2: SQVTM and ANQGSEA. CDR3: CSATRGSGNQPQHF. Written as DNA, the CDR3 is TGCAGCGCAACACGGGGTAGTGGCAATCAGCCCCAGCATTTT.

The genes are TRBV30 and TRBJ2-7; 8 positions agree with TRBD2. The germline CDR1 and CDR2 sequences are GTSNPN and SVGIG (reference sequence). Losses at the gene ends were 4 bases for V and 0 bases for J; bases not matched to a gene: 5. The CDR3 runs to 14 residues. CDR3 sequence (DNA): TGTGCCTGGACCCAGCGGGAGAACTCCTACGAGCAGTACTTC. It translates to CAWTQRENSYEQYF. The whole variable domain, filled in from reference TRBV30 and TRBJ2-7, reads SQTIHQWPATLVQPVGSPLSLECTVEGTSNPNLYWYRQAAGRGLQLLFYSVGIGQISSEVPQNLSASRPQDRQFILSSKKLLLSDSGFYLCAWTQRENSYEQYFGPGTRLTVT.

This chain uses TRBV10-3 with TRBJ1-3, with D possibly being TRBD1 (5 bases). This CDR3 region has 16 residues. Trimming removed 1 base from V and 0 bases from J, with 10 bases in between. Germline V gives CDR1 ENHRY, CDR2 SYGVKD. The chain's CDR3 is CAISEWGLSSGNTIYF. The CDR3 bases are TGTGCCATCAGTGAGTGGGGGTTAAGCTCTGGAAACACCATATATTTT.

The rearrangement links TRBV19 to TRBJ1-5, with D possibly matching TRBD1 (5 bases). Germline V gene lookup returns CDR1 LNHDA and CDR2 SQIVND (reference sequence). Trimming removed 6 bases from V and 7 bases from J, with 13 bases in between. The CDR3 covers 13 residues. The DNA for the CDR3 is TGTGCCAGTAGCCTCAGGGTCAGGCAGCCCCAGCATTTT. Protein product: CASSLRVRQPQHF.

The chain has TRBV7-9 and TRBJ2-7; D may be TRBD2 (6 bases). This CDR3 contains 13 residues. Germline loops: CDR1 SEHNR, CDR2 FQNEAQ (reference sequence). Trimming shortened V by 5 bases and J by 3 bases, and 11 bases separated the two germline ends. The CDR3 reads CASSPTSFYEQYF. CDR3 bases: TGTGCCAGCAGCCCCACTAGCTTCTACGAGCAGTACTTC.

The rearrangement links TRBV7-6 to TRBJ1-2; TRBD1 matches at 7 bases. Unmatched junction bases numbered 11, after V lost 6 bases and J lost 4 bases. CDR1 is SGHVS and CDR2 is FNYEAQ in the germline V gene. The CDR3 contains 15 residues. CDR3 DNA: TGTGCCAGCAGACCACACCCGGGACAGATCTATGGCTACACCTTC. Its protein is CASRPHPGQIYGYTF. Based on the CDR3 plus reference TRBV7-6 and TRBJ1-2, the full variable domain is GAGVSQSPRYKVTKRGQDVALRCDPISGHVSLYWYRQALGQGPEFLTYFNYEAQQDKSGLPNDRFSAERPEGSISTLTIQRTEQRDSAMYRCASRPHPGQIYGYTFGSGTRLTVV.

The J gene is TRBJ1-2, the V gene TRBV11-2; 10 bases line up with TRBD1. V shed 2 bases and J 8 bases; nucleotides not matched to a gene: 11. The length of the CDR3 is 16 residues. Germline CDR1 reads SGHAT; CDR2 reads FQNNGV. CDR3 region: CASSLWSQGQGRGYTF. CDR3 nucleotide sequence: TGTGCCAGCAGCTTATGGTCCCAGGGACAGGGGCGAGGCTACACCTTC.

This clone appeared once. This chain joins TRBV5-5 and TRBJ1-4; D gene unclear. V lost 4 bases, J lost 0 bases, and 16 bases lay in between. The CDR3 runs 17 residues. CDR1 is SGHKS, CDR2 YYEKEE, per germline (reference sequence). CDR3 sequence reads: CASSGSPVQSTNEKLFF. The DNA for the CDR3 is TGTGCCAGCAGCGGGAGCCCGGTTCAGTCAACTAATGAAAAACTGTTTTTT.

The chain employs TRBV29-1 and TRBJ2-1; 8 bases are shared with TRBD1. The CDR3 is 14 residues long. V trimming: 6 bases; J trimming: 3 bases; junction bases outside the gene matches: 7. Germline-derived CDR1 and CDR2 are SQVTM and ANQGSEA. The CDR3 nucleotides are TGCAGCGTCAACCTACAGGGGGACTACAATGAGCAGTTCTTC. It specifies CSVNLQGDYNEQFF.

The V gene is TRBV4-1, the J gene TRBJ1-2, with 10 bases matching TRBD1. Germline assignment: CDR1 MGHRA and CDR2 YSYEKL. This CDR3 has 16 residues. V was pared by 0 bases and J by 8 bases, with 9 bases of the junction left unmatched. In DNA form, the CDR3 reads TGCGCCAGCAGCCAAGATCTCGTGGGACAGGGGTTCGGCTACACCTTC. This sequence encodes CASSQDLVGQGFGYTF.

This chain joins TRBV9 and TRBJ1-1; no reliable D call. Germline V gene lookup returns CDR1 SGDLS and CDR2 YYNGEE. CDR3 size: 12 residues. The V gene lost 7 bases and the J gene lost 1 base, with 8 bases spanning the gap. This CDR3 reads CASGGENTEAFF. CDR3 nucleotide sequence: TGTGCCAGCGGAGGTGAGAACACTGAAGCTTTCTTT.

The chain combines TRBV20-1 with TRBJ1-6; 9 bases are shared with TRBD1. The CDR3 length is 14 residues. Trimming at V came to 3 bases and at J to 6 bases, leaving 3 bases not matched to a gene. In germline, CDR1 is DFQATT, CDR2 SNEGSKA (reference sequence). CDR3 sequence reads: CSASPTGGNSPLHF. CDR3 sequence (DNA): TGCAGTGCTAGTCCGACAGGGGGTAATTCACCCCTCCACTTT.

The chain uses TRBV19 and TRBJ1-3; D ambiguous. Germline CDR1 and CDR2: LNHDA and SQIVND (reference sequence). The V end was cut by 2 bases, the J end by 0 bases, with 8 bases between. This CDR3 is built from 15 residues. CDR3 amino acids: CASSIHLVSGNTIYF. DNA for the CDR3: TGTGCCAGTAGTATACACCTAGTCTCTGGAAACACCATATATTTT. Drawing the rest from reference TRBV19 and TRBJ1-3, the complete variable domain is DGGITQSPKYLFRKEGQNVTLSCEQNLNHDAMYWYRQDPGQGLRLIYYSQIVNDFQKGDIAEGYSVSREKKESFPLTVTSAQKNPTAFYLCASSIHLVSGNTIYFGEGSWLTVV.

Here the CDR3 reads CASGLVTTGFLGPYGYTF. CDR3 sequence (DNA): TGTGCTAGTGGTTTGGTAACTACAGGGTTTTTGGGGCCCTATGGCTACACCTTC. The genes are TRBV12-5 and TRBJ1-2, with D perhaps matching TRBD1 (6 bases). From germline, CDR1 is LGHNT and CDR2 FRNRAP. Trimming removed 0 bases at V and 4 bases at J, with 21 bases between. This CDR3 spans 18 amino acids.